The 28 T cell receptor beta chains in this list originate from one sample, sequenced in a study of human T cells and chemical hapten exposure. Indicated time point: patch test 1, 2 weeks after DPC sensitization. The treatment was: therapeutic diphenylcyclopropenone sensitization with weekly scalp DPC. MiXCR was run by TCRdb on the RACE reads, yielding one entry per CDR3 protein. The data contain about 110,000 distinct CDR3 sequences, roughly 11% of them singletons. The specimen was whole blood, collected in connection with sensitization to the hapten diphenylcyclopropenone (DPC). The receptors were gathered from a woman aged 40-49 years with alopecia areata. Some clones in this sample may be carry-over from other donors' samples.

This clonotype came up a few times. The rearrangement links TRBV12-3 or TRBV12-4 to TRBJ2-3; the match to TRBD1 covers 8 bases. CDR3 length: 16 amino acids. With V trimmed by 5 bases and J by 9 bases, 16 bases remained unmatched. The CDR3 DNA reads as TGTGCCAGCAGTCACACGACAGGGGCGCCCCCGAGGACGCAGTATTTT. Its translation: CASSHTTGAPPRTQYF.

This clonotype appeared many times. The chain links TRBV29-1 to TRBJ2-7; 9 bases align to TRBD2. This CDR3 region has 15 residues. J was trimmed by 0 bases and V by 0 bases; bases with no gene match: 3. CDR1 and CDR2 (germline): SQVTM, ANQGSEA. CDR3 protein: CSVEEVAGVSYEQYF. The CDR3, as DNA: TGCAGCGTTGAAGAGGTAGCGGGAGTCTCCTACGAGCAGTACTTC.

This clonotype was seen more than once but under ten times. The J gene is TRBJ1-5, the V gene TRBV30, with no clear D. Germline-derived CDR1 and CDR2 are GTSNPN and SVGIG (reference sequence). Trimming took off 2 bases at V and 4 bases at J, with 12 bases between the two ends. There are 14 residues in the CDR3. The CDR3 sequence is CAWSSSTRNQPQHF. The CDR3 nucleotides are TGTGCCTGGAGTTCCTCAACCCGTAATCAGCCCCAGCATTTT.

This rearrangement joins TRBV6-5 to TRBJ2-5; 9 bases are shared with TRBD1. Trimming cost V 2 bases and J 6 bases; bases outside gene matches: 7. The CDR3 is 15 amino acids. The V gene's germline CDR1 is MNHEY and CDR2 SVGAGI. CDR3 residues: CASSYRGQGKQTQYF. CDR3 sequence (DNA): TGTGCCAGCAGTTACAGAGGACAGGGGAAGCAGACCCAGTACTTC.

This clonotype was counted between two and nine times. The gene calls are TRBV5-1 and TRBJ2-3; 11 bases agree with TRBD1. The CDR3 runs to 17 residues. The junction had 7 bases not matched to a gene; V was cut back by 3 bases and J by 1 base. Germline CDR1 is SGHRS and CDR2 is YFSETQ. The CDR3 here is CASSSGQGVVGTDTQYF. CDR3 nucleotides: TGCGCCAGCAGCTCGGGACAGGGGGTTGTCGGCACAGATACGCAGTATTTT. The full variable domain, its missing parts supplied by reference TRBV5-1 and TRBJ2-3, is KAGVTQTPRYLIKTRGQQVTLSCSPISGHRSVSWYQQTPGQGLQFLFEYFSETQRNKGNFPGRFSGRQFSNSRSEMNVSTLELGDSALYLCASSSGQGVVGTDTQYFGPGTRLTVL.

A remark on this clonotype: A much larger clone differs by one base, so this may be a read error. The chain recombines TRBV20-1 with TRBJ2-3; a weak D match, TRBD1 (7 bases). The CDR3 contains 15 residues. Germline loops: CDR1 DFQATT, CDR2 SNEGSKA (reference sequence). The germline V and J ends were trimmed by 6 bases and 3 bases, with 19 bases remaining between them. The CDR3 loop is CSARRDSADTDTQYF. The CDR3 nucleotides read TGCAGTGCCAGGAGGGACAGCGCCGATACAGATACGCAGTATTTT.

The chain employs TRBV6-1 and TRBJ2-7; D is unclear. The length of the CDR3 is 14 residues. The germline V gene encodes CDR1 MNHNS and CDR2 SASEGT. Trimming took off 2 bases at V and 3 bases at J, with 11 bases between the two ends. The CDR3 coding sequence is TGTGCCAGCAGTGAAAGGGAAAGAATCTACGAGCAGTACTTC. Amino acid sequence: CASSERERIYEQYF.

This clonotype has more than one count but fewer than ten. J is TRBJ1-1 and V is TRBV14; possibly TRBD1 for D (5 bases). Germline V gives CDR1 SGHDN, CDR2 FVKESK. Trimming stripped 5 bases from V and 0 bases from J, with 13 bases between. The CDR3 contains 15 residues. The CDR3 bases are TGTGCCAGCAGCAAAGCGGGGGGGGTGAACACTGAAGCTTTCTTT. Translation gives CASSKAGGVNTEAFF.

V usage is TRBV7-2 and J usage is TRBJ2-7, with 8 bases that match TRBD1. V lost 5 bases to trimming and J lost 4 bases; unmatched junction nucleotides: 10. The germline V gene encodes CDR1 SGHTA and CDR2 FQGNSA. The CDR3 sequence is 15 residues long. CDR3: CASSVDRTGLYEQYF. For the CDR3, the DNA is TGTGCCAGCAGCGTAGACCGGACAGGGCTGTACGAGCAGTACTTC.

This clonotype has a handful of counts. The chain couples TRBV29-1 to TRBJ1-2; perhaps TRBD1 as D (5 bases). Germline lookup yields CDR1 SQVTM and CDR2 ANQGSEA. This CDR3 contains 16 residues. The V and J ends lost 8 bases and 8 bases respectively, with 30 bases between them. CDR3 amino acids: CSSGEHTGQGRDGYTF. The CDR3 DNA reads TGCAGCTCCGGCGAGCATACCGGTCAGGGACGTGACGGCTACACCTTC.

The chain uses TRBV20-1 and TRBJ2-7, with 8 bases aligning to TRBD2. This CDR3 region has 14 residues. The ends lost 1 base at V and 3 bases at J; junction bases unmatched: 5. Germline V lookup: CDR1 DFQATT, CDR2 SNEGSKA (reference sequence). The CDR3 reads CSARAGRGSYEQYF. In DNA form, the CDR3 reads TGCAGTGCTAGAGCCGGGAGGGGGAGCTACGAGCAGTACTTC.

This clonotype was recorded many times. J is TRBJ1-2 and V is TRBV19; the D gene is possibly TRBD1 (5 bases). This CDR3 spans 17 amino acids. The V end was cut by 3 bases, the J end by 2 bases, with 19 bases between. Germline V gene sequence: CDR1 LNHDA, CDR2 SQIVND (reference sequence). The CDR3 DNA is TGTGCCAGTAGTATGGGGACGGTGCTCCACTTAAACTATGGCTACACCTTC. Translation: CASSMGTVLHLNYGYTF.

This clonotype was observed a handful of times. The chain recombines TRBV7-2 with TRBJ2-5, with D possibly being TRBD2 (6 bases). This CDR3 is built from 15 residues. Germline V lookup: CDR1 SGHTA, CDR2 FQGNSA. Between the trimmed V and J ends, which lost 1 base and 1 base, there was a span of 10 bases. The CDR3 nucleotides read TGTGCCAGCAGCTTAGGGGCGGGACCCCAAGAGACCCAGTACTTC. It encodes CASSLGAGPQETQYF.

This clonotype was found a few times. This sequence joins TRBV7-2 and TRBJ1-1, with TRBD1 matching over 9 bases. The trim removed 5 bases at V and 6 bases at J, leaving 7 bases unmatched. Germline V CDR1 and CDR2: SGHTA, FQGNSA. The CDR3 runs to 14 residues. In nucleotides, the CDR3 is TGTGCCAGCAGCACTCCGGGACAGGGTGCTGAAGCTTTCTTT. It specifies CASSTPGQGAEAFF.

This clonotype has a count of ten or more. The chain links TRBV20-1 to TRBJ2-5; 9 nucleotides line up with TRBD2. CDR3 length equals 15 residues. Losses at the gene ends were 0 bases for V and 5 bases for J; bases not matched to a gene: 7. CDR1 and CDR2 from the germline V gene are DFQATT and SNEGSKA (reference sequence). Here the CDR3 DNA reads TGCAGTGCTAGAGATGGCGGGGGGGCCCGGGAGACCCAGTACTTC. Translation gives CSARDGGGARETQYF.

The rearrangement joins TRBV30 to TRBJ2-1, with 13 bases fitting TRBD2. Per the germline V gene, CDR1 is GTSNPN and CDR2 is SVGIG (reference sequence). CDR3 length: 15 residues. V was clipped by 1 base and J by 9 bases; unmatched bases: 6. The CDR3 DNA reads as TGTGCCTGGAGTGGACTAGCGGGAGGAGTAGGTGAGCAGTTCTTC. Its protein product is CAWSGLAGGVGEQFF.

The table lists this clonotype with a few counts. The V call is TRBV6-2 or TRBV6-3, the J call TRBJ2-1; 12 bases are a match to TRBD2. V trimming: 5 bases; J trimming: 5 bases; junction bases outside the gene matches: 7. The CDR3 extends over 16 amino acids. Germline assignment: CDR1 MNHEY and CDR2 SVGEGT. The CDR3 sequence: CASSKPGTSGHNEQFF. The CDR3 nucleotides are TGTGCCAGCAGTAAACCCGGGACTAGCGGGCACAATGAGCAGTTCTTC.

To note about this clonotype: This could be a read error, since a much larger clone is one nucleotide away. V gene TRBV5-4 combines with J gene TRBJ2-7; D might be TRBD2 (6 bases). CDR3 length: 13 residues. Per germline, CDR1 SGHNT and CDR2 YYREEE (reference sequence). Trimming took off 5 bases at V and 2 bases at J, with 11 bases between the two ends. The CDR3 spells CASSFGGTYEQYF. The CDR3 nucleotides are TGTGCCAGCAGTTTCGGCGGGACCTACGAGCAGTACTTC.

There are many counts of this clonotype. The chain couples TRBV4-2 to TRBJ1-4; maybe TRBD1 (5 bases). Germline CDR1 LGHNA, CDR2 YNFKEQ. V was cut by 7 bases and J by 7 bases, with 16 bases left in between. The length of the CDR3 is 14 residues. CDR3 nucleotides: TGTGCCAGCAACCGGGGCACAAAGGGTGAAAAACTGTTTTTT. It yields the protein CASNRGTKGEKLFF.

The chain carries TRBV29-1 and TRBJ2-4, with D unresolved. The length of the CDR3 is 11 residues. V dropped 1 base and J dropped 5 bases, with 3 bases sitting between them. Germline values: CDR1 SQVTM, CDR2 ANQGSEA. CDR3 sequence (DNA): TGCAGCGTTGAAGTCCAAAACATTCAGTACTTC. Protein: CSVEVQNIQYF.

The CDR3 loop is CASSPFFTEAFF. The CDR3 region has the DNA TGTGCCAGCAGTCCCTTCTTCACTGAAGCTTTCTTT. The rearrangement uses TRBV14 and TRBJ1-1; D gene unclear. The V gene lost 6 bases and the J gene lost 4 bases, with 9 bases spanning the gap. This CDR3 is 12 amino acids long. The germline gives CDR1 SGHDN, CDR2 FVKESK.

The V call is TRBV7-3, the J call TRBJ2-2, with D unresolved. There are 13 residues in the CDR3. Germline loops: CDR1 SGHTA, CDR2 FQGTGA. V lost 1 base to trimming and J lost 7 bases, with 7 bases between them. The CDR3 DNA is TGTGCCAGCAGCTTAAATGATGGCGGGGAGCTGTTTTTT. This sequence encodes CASSLNDGGELFF. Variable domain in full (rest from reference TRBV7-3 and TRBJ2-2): GAGVSQTPSNKVTEKGKYVELRCDPISGHTALYWYRQSLGQGPEFLIYFQGTGAADDSGLPNDRFFAVRPEGSVSTLKIQRTERGDSAVYLCASSLNDGGELFFGEGSRLTVL.

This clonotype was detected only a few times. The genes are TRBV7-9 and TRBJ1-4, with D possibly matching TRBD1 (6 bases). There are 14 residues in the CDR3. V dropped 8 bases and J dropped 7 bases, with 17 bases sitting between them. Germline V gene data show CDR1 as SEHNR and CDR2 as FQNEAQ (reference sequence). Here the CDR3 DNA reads TGTGCCAGCGACCCGGGGCAGGGGTTTGAAAAACTGTTTTTT. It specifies CASDPGQGFEKLFF.

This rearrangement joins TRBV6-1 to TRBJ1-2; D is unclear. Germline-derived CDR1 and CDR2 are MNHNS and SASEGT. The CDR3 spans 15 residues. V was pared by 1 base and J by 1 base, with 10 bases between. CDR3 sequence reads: CASSEGWQSNYGYTF. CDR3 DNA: TGTGCCAGCAGTGAAGGGTGGCAGAGTAACTATGGCTACACCTTC.

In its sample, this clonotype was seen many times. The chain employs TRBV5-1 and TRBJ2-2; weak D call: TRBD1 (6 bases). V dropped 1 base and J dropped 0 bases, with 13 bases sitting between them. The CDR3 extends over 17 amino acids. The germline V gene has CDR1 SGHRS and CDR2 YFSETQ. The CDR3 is CASSLQVGQPNTGELFF. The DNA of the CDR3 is TGCGCCAGCAGCTTGCAAGTAGGACAGCCGAACACCGGGGAGCTGTTTTTT.

The DNA for the CDR3 is TGCAGTGCTAGAGGTGGGACTAGCGGTCGCACAGATACGCAGTATTTT. Its translation is CSARGGTSGRTDTQYF. V and J are TRBV20-1 and TRBJ2-3; TRBD2 matches 11 bases. After removal of 1 base from V and 1 base from J, the junction contained 4 bases not matched to a gene. Germline CDR1 and CDR2: DFQATT and SNEGSKA (reference sequence). This CDR3 region has 16 residues.

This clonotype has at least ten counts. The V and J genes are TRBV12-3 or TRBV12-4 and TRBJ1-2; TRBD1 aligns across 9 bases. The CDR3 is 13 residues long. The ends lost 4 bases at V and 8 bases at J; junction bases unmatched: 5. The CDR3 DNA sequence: TGTGCCAGCAGTTACGATGGGACAGGGGGCTACACCTTC. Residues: CASSYDGTGGYTF.

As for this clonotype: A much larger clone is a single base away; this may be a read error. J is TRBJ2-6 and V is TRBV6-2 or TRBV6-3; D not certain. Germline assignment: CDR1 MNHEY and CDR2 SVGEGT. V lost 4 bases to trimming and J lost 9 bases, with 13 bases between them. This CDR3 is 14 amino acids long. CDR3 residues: CASSSDRLVNVLTF. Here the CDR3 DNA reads TGTGCCAGCAGTTCGGACCGCCTGGTCAACGTCCTGACTTTC.